This T cell receptor beta chain was profiled in a study of T-cell memory formation after mild COVID-19. Study-level background: TCR clusters were mostly confined to one donor each.

Study results and caveats: Pre-infection memory held some responding clones, suggesting pre-existing cross-reactive T cells responded. Clones that contracted clustered mainly in CM and EM if CD4+ and in EMRA if CD8+.

In this sample, this clonotype turned up many times. What it recognizes is unknown. Germline trimming cut 6 bases from V and 3 bases from J; bases unmatched to any gene: 15. Germline CDR1 MDHEN, CDR2 SYDVKM. The CDR3 has 18 residues. After 5'RACE with constant-segment primers, TCR alpha and TCR beta cDNA libraries carrying sample barcodes and UMIs were obtained. TCRdb called the 5' RACE reads again in MiXCR, with one record for every CDR3 protein. The top ten hold about 23% of the sample, which has more than 250,000 distinct CDR3 sequences, roughly 18% seen once. The clonotype comes from a man aged 18 to 30 who had mild COVID-19 (a few samples of this study predate the infection). Cell type and time point are not known. The sample comprised PBMCs or a T cell subset sorted from them (not recorded which). V and J are TRBV28 and TRBJ2-4; 9 bases align to TRBD1. The CDR3 spells CASSPRPGTGSGKNIQYF. In DNA, the CDR3 is TGTGCCAGCAGCCCCCGTCCCGGGACAGGGTCGGGCAAAAACATTCAGTACTTC.